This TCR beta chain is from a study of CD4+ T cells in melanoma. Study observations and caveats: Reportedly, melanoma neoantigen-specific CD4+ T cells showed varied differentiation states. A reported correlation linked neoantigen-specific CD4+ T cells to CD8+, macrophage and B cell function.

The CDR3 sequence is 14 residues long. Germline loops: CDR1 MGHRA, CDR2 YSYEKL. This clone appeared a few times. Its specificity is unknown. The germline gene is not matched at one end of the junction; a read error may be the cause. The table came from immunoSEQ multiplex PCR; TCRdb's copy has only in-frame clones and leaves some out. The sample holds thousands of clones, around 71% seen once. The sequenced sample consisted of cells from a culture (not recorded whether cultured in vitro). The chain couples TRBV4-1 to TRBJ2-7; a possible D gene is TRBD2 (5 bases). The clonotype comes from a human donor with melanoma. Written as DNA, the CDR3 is TGCGCCAGCAGCCAAGAAAGGAGAGGGAGACCTATGAATTTC. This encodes CASSQERRGRPMNF.